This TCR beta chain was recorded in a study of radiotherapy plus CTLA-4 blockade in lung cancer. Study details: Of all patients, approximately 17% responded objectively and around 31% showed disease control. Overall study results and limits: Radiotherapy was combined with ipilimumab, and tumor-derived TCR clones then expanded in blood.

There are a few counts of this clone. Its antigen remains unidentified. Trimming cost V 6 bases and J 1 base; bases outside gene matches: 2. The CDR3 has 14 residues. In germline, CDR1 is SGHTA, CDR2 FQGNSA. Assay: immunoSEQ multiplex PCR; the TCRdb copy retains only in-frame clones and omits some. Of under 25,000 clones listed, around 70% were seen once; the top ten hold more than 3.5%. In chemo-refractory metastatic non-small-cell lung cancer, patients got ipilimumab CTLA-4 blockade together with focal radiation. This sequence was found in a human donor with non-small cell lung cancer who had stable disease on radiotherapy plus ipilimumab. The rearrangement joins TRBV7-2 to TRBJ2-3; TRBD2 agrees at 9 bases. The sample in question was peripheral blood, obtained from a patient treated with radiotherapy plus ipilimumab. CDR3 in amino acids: CASSIAGGTDTQYF. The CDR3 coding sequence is TGTGCCAGCAGTATAGCGGGGGGCACAGATACGCAGTATTTT.